These 5 T cell receptor beta chains were all obtained from the same sample, sequenced in a study of CD8 T cells in Susac syndrome. RNA was extracted with the RNeasy kit, and a quantity of about 0.5 to 1 ug was reverse transcribed using random hexamers. TCRdb fed the immunoSEQ multiplex PCR reads into MiXCR, producing one record per CDR3 protein. The sample has roughly 200,000 distinct CDR3 sequences; about 95% are singletons. Sample: CD4+ T cells from PBMCs. Receptors were obtained from a human donor in good health.

J is TRBJ1-2 and V is TRBV20-1, with 7 bases fitting TRBD1. The ends lost 4 bases at V and 0 bases at J; junction bases unmatched: 8. The CDR3 length is 15 residues. Looked up from germline, CDR1 is DFQATT and CDR2 is SNEGSKA (reference sequence). The CDR3 reads CSATRQGRSNYGYTF. CDR3 DNA: TGCAGTGCTACCCGACAGGGACGTTCTAACTATGGCTACACCTTC.

The rearrangement uses TRBV19 and TRBJ1-2, with D perhaps matching TRBD1 (6 bases). The germline V and J ends were trimmed by 6 bases and 8 bases, with 16 bases remaining between them. Germline-derived CDR1 and CDR2 are LNHDA and SQIVND (reference sequence). The CDR3 is 13 residues long. CDR3 in amino acids: CASRTTGEGGYTF. The CDR3 DNA is TGTGCCAGTAGAACGACAGGCGAGGGCGGCTACACCTTC.

This sequence joins TRBV20-1 and TRBJ2-4; no clear D gene. This CDR3 region has 16 residues. V dropped 6 bases and J dropped 0 bases, with 18 bases sitting between them. Germline loops: CDR1 DFQATT, CDR2 SNEGSKA (reference sequence). DNA of the CDR3: TGCAGTGCCACTAATCGTGGAGAGGCAGCCAAAAACATTCAGTACTTC. It codes for CSATNRGEAAKNIQYF.

The chain is built from TRBV29-1 and TRBJ2-2; TRBD1 agrees at 7 bases. This CDR3 has 14 residues. In germline, CDR1 is SQVTM, CDR2 ANQGSEA. Trimming at V came to 4 bases and at J to 2 bases, leaving 4 bases not matched to a gene. The CDR3 is CSVATGVNTGELFF. CDR3 nucleotides: TGCAGCGTTGCAACAGGGGTTAACACCGGGGAGCTGTTTTTT.

As regards this clonotype: A junction boundary mismatches the germline segment, possibly from a read error. The chain employs TRBV3-1 and TRBJ2-5; TRBD1 matches 9 bases. The germline V gene encodes CDR1 LGHDT and CDR2 YNNKEL (reference sequence). The CDR3 is made up of 11 amino acids. The CDR3 spells CASSRRDREDF. The CDR3 DNA follows: TGTGCCAGCAGCCGCCGGGACAGGGAAGACTTC.